The sequence of this T cell receptor (beta chain) was determined in a study of T cells in Graves' hyperthyroidism and ophthalmopathy. Study-level results: With a median lead of around 6.7 months before onset, the model predicted ophthalmopathy. Ophthalmopathy was separated from stable hyperthyroidism by a 13 V-J model.

V was pared by 6 bases and J by 0 bases, with 12 bases between. Germline CDR1 is SNHLY and CDR2 is FYNNEI. The CDR3 contains 16 residues. Ophthalmopathy patients showed a Clinical Activity Score of at least 3, NOSPECS grade of at least 4 and duration under 3 months. Exclusion of patients followed from uncontrolled infection, other autoimmune disease, pregnancy or lactation. The investigators amplified TCR beta CDR3 regions from RNA transcripts. The TCR CDR3 first-round RT-PCR relied on the HTBI primer set. A single record per CDR3 protein comes from TCRdb applying MiXCR to the multiplex PCR reads. The table has about 500,000 distinct CDR3 sequences, 16% seen once. This clonotype has a handful of counts. Its antigen is not identified.

The sample taken for sequencing was blood. The receptor comes from a woman younger than 45 with Graves' ophthalmopathy. V usage is TRBV2 and J usage is TRBJ2-6, with D tentatively TRBD1 (6 bases). The CDR3 here is CASRRTAVSGANVLTF. CDR3 in DNA: TGTGCCAGCAGGCGGACAGCAGTCTCTGGGGCCAACGTCCTGACTTTC.